The TCR beta chain described here comes from a study of blood T cells in healthy people across ages. Combining a sample-barcoded 5' primer with a J-beta primer mix, a second PCR ran for 7 to 11 cycles. TCRdb recomputed calls from the 5' RACE reads with MiXCR, one row per CDR3 protein. Here the sample spans 800,000 or so distinct CDR3 sequences, approximately 59% being singletons. The CDR3 extends over 14 amino acids. Germline CDR1 SNHLY, CDR2 FYNNEI. The V end lost 7 bases, the J end lost 4 bases, and 14 bases lay between the germline ends. The chain combines TRBV2 with TRBJ2-1; D is tentatively TRBD1 or TRBD2 (5 bases each). This clonotype was obtained from a man younger than 45 in good health. The sample consisted of blood. The CDR3 DNA follows: TGTGCCAGCAACCGGGACGGCCCATACAATGAGCAGTTCTTC. Protein product: CASNRDGPYNEQFF.